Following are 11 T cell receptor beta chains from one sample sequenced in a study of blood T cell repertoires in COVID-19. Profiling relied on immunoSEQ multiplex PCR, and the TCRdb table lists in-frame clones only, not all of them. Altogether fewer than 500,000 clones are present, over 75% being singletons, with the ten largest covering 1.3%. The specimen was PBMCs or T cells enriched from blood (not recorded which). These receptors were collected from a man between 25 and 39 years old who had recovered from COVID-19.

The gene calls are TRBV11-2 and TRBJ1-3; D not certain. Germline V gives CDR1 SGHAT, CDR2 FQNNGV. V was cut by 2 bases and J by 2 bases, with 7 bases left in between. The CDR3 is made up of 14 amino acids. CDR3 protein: CASSLYETGNTIYF. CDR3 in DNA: TGTGCCAGCAGCTTATACGAGACTGGAAACACCATATATTTT.

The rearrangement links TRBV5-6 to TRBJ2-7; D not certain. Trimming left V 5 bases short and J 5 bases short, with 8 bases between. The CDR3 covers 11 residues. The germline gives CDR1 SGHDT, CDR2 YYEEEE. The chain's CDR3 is CASRLKNEQYF. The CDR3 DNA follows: TGTGCCAGCAGGCTAAAGAACGAGCAGTACTTC. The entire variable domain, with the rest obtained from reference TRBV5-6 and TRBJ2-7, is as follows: DAGVTQSPTHLIKTRGQQVTLRCSPKSGHDTVSWYQQALGQGPQFIFQYYEEEERQRGNFPDRFSGHQFPNYSSELNVNALLLGDSALYLCASRLKNEQYFGPGTRLTVT.

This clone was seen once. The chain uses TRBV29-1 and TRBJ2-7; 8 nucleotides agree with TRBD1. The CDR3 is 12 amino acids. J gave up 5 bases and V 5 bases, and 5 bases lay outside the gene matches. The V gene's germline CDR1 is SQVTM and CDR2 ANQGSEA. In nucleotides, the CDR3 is TGCAGCGTTAAGGACAGGGACGACGAGCAGTACTTC. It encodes CSVKDRDDEQYF.

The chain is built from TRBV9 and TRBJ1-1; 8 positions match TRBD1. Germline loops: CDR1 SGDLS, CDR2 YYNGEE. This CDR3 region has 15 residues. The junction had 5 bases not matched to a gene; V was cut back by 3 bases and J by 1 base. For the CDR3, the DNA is TGTGCCAGCAGCGCCCGACAGGGGAAGAACACTGAAGCTTTCTTT. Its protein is CASSARQGKNTEAFF.

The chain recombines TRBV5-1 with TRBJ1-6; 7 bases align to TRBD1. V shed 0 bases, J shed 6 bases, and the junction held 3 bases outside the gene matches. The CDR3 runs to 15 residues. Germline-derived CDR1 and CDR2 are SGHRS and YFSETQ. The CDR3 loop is CASSLVQGFNSPLHF. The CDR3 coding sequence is TGCGCCAGCAGCTTGGTACAGGGGTTTAATTCACCCCTCCACTTT.

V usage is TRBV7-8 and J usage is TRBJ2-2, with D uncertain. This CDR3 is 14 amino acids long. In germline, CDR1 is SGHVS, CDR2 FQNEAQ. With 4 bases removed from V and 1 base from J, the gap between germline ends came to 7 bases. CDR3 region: CASSSRQNTGELFF. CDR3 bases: TGTGCCAGCAGCTCCAGACAGAACACCGGGGAGCTGTTTTTT.

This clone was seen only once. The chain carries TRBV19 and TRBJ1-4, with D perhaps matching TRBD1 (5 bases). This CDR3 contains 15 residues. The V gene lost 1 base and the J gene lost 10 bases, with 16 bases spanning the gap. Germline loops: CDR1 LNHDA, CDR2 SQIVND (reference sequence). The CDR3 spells CASSIGQGRHGKLFF. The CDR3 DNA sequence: TGTGCCAGTAGTATAGGGCAGGGCCGGCATGGAAAACTGTTTTTT. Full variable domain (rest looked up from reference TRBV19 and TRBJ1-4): DGGITQSPKYLFRKEGQNVTLSCEQNLNHDAMYWYRQDPGQGLRLIYYSQIVNDFQKGDIAEGYSVSREKKESFPLTVTSAQKNPTAFYLCASSIGQGRHGKLFFGSGTQLSVL.

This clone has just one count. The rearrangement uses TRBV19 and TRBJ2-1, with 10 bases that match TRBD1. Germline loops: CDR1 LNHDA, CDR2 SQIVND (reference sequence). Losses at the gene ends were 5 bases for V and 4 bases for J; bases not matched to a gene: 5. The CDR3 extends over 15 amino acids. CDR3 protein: CASSAGQGLYNEQFF. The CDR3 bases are TGTGCCAGTAGTGCGGGACAGGGGTTGTACAATGAGCAGTTCTTC.

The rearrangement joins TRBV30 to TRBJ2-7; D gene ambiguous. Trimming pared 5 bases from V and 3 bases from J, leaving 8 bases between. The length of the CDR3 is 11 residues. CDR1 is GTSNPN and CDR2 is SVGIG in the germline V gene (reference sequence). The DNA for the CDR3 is TGTGCCTGGGGCCTAATCTACGAGCAGTACTTC. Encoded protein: CAWGLIYEQYF.

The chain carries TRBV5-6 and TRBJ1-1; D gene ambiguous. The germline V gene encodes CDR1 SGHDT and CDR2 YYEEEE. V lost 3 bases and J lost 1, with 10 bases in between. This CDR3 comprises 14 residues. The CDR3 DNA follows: TGTGCCAGCAGCTCCCTTGAGGGGAACACTGAAGCTTTCTTT. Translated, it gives CASSSLEGNTEAFF.

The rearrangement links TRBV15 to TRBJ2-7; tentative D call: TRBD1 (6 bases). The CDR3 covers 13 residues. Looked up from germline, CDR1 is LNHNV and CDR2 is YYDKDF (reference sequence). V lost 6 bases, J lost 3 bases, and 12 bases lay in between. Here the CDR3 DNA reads TGTGCCACCAGAAGGGACATGAACTACGAGCAGTACTTC. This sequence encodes CATRRDMNYEQYF.